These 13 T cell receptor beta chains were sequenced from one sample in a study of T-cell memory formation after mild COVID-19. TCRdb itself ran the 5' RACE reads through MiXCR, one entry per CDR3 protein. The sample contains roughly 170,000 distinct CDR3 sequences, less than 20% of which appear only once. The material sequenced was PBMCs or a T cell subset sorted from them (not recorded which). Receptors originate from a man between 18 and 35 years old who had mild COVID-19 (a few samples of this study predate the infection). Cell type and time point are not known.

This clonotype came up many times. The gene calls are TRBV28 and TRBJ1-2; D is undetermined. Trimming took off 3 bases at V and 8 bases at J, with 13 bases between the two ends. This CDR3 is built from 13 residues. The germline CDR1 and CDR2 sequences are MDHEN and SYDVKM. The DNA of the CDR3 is TGTGCCAGCAGTTTGTACGGTCCTGGCGGCTACACCTTC. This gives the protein CASSLYGPGGYTF.

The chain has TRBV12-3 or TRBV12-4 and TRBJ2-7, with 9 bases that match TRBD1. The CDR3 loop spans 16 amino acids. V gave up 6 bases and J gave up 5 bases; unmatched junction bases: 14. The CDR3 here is CASSYRTGAQTHEQYF. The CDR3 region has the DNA TGTGCCAGCAGCTACCGGACAGGGGCCCAAACACACGAGCAGTACTTC.

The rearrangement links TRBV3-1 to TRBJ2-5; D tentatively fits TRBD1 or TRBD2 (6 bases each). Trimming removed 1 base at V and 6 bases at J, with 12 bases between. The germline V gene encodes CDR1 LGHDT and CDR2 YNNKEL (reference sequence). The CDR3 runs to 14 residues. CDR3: CASSQGLGGKTQYF. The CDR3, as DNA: TGTGCCAGCAGCCAAGGACTAGGGGGGAAGACCCAGTACTTC.

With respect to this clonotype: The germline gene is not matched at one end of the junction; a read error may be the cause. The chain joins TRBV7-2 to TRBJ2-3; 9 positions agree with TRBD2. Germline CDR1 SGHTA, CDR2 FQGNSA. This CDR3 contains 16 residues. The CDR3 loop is CATSLAGVSVADTQYF. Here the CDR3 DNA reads TGTGCCACCAGCTTAGCGGGGGTCTCAGTGGCAGATACGCAGTATTTT.

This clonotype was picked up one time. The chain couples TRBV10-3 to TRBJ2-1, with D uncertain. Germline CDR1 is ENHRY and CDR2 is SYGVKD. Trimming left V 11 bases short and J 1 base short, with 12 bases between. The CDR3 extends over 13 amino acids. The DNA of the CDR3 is TGTGCCGGCCCGACACATTCCTACAATGAGCAGTTCTTC. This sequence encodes CAGPTHSYNEQFF.

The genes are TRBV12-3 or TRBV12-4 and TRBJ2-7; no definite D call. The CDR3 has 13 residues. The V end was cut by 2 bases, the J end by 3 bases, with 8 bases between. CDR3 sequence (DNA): TGTGCCAGCAGTTTACGGGCAAACTACGAGCAGTACGTC. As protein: CASSLRANYEQYV.

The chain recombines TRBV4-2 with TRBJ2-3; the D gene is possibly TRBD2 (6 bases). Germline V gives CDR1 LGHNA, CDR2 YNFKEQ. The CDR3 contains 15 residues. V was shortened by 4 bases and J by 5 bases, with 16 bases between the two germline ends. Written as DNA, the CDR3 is TGTGCCAGCAGCCCGGCCGGCGGGGCAGGAGATACGCAGTATTTT. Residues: CASSPAGGAGDTQYF.

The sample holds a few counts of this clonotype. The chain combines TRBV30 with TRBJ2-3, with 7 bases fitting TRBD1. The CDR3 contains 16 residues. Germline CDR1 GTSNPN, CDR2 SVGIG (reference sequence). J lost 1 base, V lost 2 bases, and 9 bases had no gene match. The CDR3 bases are TGTGCCTGGAGTCGCCTCCGGGGACAGCGCACAGATACGCAGTATTTT. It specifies CAWSRLRGQRTDTQYF.

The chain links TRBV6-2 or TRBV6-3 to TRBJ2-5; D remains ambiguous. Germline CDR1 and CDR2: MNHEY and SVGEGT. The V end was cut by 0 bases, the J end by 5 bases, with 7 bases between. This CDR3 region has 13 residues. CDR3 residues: CASSYSRRETQYF. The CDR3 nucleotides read TGTGCCAGCAGTTACTCGCGGCGGGAGACCCAGTACTTC.

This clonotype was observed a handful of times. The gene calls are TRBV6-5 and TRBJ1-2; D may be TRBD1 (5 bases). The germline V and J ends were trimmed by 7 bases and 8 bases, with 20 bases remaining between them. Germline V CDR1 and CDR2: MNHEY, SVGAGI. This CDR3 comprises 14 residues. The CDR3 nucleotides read TGTGCCAGCACCCCTGAATCGAGATGGGGCGGCTACACCTTC. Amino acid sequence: CASTPESRWGGYTF.

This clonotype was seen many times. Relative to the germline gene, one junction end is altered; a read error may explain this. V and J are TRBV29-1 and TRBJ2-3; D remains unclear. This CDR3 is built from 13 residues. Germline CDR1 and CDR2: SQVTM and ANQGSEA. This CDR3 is CSVVSHEKDAQYF. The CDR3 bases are TGCAGCGTTGTATCACATGAGAAAGATGCGCAGTATTTT.

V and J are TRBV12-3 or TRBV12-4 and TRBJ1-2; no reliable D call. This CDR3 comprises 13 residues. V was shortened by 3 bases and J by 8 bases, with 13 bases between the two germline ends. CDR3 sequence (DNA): TGTGCCAGCAGTTTGACGCTCATGCAGGGCTACACCTTC. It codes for CASSLTLMQGYTF.

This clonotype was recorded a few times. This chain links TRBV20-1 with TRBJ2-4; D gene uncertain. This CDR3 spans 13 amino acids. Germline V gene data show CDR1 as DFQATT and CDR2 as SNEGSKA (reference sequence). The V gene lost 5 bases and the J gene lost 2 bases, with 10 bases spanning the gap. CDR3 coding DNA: TGCAGTGCTCCGGAAAGGACCAAAAACATTCAGTACTTC. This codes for CSAPERTKNIQYF.